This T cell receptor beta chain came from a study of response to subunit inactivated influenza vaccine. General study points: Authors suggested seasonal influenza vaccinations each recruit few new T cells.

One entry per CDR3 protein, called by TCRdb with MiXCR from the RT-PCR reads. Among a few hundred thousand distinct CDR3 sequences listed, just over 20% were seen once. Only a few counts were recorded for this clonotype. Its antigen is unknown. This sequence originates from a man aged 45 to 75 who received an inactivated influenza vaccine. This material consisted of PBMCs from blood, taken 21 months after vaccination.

The chain's CDR3 is CASSGGTGVDYNEQFF. CDR3 bases: TGTGCCAGCAGTGGTGGGACCGGGGTCGACTACAATGAGCAGTTCTTC. The chain recombines TRBV2 with TRBJ2-1, with D perhaps given as TRBD1 or TRBD2 (5 bases each). The V gene's germline CDR1 is SNHLY and CDR2 FYNNEI. V lost 4 bases, J lost 3 bases, and 16 bases lay in between. This CDR3 is built from 16 residues.